This T cell receptor (beta chain) was found in a study of cytomegalovirus exposure and HLA in healthy donors. The CDR3 is 13 amino acids. Germline V gene sequence: CDR1 SQVTM, CDR2 ANQGSEA. V shed 5 bases and J 7 bases; nucleotides not matched to a gene: 2. Primers: 60 Vbeta forward and 13 Jbeta reverse. The method was immunoSEQ multiplex PCR; TCRdb's version includes in-frame clones alone and lacks a portion of them. The table has roughly 130,000 clones, 70% to 90% seen once; the top ten hold about 1.5%. The clonotype comes from a boy between 10 and 17 years old in good health and CMV-seronegative. The chain combines TRBV29-1 with TRBJ2-1; 13 bases are a match to TRBD2. Sequencing was carried out using PBMCs. The CDR3 sequence is CSVTSGRGNEQFF. CDR3 coding DNA: TGCAGCGTTACTAGCGGGAGGGGAAATGAGCAGTTCTTC.